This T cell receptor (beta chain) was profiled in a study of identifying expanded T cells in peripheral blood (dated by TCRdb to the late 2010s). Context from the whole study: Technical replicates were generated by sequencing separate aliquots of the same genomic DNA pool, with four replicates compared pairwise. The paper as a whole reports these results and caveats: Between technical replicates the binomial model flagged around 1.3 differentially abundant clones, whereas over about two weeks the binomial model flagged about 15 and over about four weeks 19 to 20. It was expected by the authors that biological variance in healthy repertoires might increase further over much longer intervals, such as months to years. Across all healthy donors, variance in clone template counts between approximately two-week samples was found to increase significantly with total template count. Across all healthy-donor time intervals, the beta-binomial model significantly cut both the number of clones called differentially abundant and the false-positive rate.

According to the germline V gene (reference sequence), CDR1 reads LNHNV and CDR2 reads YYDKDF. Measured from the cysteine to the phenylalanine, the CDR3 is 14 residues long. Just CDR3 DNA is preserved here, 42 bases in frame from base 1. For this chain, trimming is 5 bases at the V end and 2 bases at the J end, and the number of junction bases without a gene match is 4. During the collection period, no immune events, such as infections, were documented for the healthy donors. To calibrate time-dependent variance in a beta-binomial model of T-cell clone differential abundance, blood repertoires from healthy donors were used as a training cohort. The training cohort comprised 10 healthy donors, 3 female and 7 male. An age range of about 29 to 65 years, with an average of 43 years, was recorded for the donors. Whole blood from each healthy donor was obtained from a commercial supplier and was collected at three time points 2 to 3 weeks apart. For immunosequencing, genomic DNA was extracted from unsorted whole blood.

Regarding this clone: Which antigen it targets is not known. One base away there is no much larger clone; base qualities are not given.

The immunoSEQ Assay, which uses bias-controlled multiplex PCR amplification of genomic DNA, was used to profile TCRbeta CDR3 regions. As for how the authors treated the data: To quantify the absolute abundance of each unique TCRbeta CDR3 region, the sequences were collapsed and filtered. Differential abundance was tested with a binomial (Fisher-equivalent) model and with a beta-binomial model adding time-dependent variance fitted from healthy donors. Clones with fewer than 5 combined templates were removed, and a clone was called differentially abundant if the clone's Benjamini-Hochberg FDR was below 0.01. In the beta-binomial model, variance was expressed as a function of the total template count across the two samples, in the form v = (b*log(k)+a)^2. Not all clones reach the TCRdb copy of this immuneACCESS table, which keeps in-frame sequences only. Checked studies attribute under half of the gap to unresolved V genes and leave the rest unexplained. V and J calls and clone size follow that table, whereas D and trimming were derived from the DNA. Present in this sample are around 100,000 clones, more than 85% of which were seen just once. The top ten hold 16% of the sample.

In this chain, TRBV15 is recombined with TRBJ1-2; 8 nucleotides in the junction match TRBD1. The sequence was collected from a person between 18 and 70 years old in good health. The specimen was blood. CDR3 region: CATSGRTGNYGYTF. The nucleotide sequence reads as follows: TGTGCCACCAGCGGGAGGACAGGGAACTATGGCTACACCTTC.